This T cell receptor beta chain was recovered during a study of T-cell reconstitution after alpha-beta-depleted transplantation in children. Regarding the study as a whole: T-cell numbers and diversity, one year after transplant, stemmed largely from T cells that were newly produced. In patients about two months after transplant, alpha-beta T cells reportedly arose from several hundred expanded graft clones. Elevated TCRbeta diversity at day 60 was traced, in some patients, to surviving recipient T cells and thymic progenitors.

Using unique molecular identifiers, the investigators prepared the TCRbeta library. TCRdb analysed the PCR reads with MiXCR anew, one entry per CDR3 protein. The sample contains roughly 570,000 distinct CDR3 sequences, over 25% of which appear only once. V dropped 7 bases and J dropped 3 bases, with 12 bases sitting between them. Germline lookup yields CDR1 SEHNR and CDR2 FQNEAQ (reference sequence). The CDR3 contains 13 residues. This clonotype was counted between two and nine times. Its antigen is currently unknown. The rearrangement links TRBV7-9 to TRBJ1-1; possibly TRBD1 for D (5 bases). Sequenced here: PBMCs, sampled before TCRalphabeta/CD19-depleted stem cell transplant. This receptor was taken from a boy less than two years old with Wiskott-Aldrich syndrome, due to receive a stem cell transplant. The CDR3 reads CASTLLGDTEAFF. The CDR3 DNA follows: TGTGCCAGCACCCTTTTAGGGGACACTGAAGCTTTCTTT.